The rows below give T cell receptor beta chains drawn from one sample of a study of multiple sclerosis patients with progressive multifocal leukoencephalopathy. Sequencing used immunoSEQ multiplex PCR; TCRdb keeps in-frame clones, though not all of them. The sample has 25,000 to 35,000 clones; over 80% are singletons. Here the sequenced sample was PBMCs, taken from a patient treated with natalizumab. The receptors derive from a woman in her thirties or forties with progressive multifocal leukoencephalopathy. Each CDR3 is given without its conserved first and last residue.

j_gene	v_gene	CDR3aa
TRBJ2-5	TRBV5-1	ASSLRMANGGETQY
TRBJ2-7	TRBV28	ASSGGGGHFSYEQY
TRBJ2-7	TRBV9	ASSVGQDSYEQY
TRBJ2-7	TRBV18	ASSPQLLGQTSGEQY
TRBJ2-3	TRBV27	ASSPIALVVDSTDTQY
TRBJ2-7	TRBV7-9	ASSSRGASGYEQY
TRBJ1-1	TRBV11-1	ASSLFGRAEAF
TRBJ2-7	TRBV18	ASSQQGKSYEQY
TRBJ1-6	TRBV7-9	ASSLGSGTDYNSPLH
NA	TRBV4-3	ASSQEDGSYEQY
TRBJ2-3	TRBV12-5	ASGSNRDPSTDTQY
TRBJ2-4	TRBV19	ASTPGLVRNIQY
TRBJ2-3	TRBV4-3	ASSQDPGVDTQY
TRBJ2-2	TRBV7-3	ASSLDRDLTGELF